This T cell receptor beta chain is from a study of blood T cell repertoires in COVID-19. Study-level information: Collection of acute and convalescent COVID-19 samples took place in the United States, Italy and Spain. T cells, B-cell-depleted T cells, or PBMCs provided the cDNA or gDNA that served as material.

Methods used by the authors: Counts of nucleated cells, estimated from reference gene primer amplification, were obtained. The protocol was immunoSEQ multiplex PCR, while the TCRdb copy is restricted to in-frame clones and leaves out a portion. The D gene and trimming were derived from the DNA, and the V and J assignments and clone size from that table. The sample consists of 160,000 or so clones, around four fifths of them appearing once. Germline CDR1 and CDR2: MDHEN and SYDVKM. This CDR3 region has 15 residues. V shed 5 bases, J shed 0 bases, and the junction held 4 bases outside the gene matches.

Material: peripheral blood. The chain recombines TRBV28 with TRBJ1-5; 7 bases are shared with TRBD1. This receptor was obtained from an elderly woman with acute or convalescent COVID-19. The CDR3 sequence: CASSRGQISNQPQHF. The CDR3 coding sequence is TGTGCCAGCAGTAGGGGACAGATTAGCAATCAGCCCCAGCATTTT. The full variable domain, rest sourced from reference TRBV28 and TRBJ1-5, is DVKVTQSSRYLVKRTGEKVFLECVQDMDHENMFWYRQDPGLGLRLIYFSYDVKMKEKGDIPEGYSVSREKKERFSLILESASTNQTSMYLCASSRGQISNQPQHFGDGTRLSIL.